This passage covers 15 T cell receptor beta chains from one sample sequenced in a study of immune evolution from preneoplasia to lung adenocarcinoma. The repertoire was sequenced with immunoSEQ multiplex PCR; TCRdb's copy has only in-frame clones and lacks some. The data contain 10,000 or so clones, 70% to 80% of them singletons. The sequenced sample was FFPE minimally invasive lung adenocarcinoma tissue. These receptors all stem from a donor aged 70 or over with lung adenocarcinoma.

As for this clone: The sample carries other DNA sequences with the same CDR3. J is TRBJ1-1 and V is TRBV13; 12 bases agree with TRBD1. This CDR3 has 14 residues. Losses at the gene ends were 5 bases for V and 11 bases for J; bases not matched to a gene: 9. Germline V CDR1 and CDR2: PRHDT, FYEKMQ (reference sequence). The CDR3 sequence: CASSLRDRGLQAFF. CDR3 sequence (DNA): TGTGCCAGCAGCCTCCGGGACAGGGGGCTACAGGCTTTCTTT.

The table lists this clone with a count of one. This sequence joins TRBV10-3 and TRBJ2-1, with 8 bases aligning to TRBD2. Germline lookup yields CDR1 ENHRY and CDR2 SYGVKD. V gave up 7 bases and J gave up 7 bases; unmatched junction bases: 9. CDR3 length: 14 residues. The CDR3 region is CAIKISGSGNEQFF. CDR3 DNA: TGTGCCATCAAAATCAGCGGGAGCGGAAATGAGCAGTTCTTC.

The J gene is TRBJ1-1, the V gene TRBV19, with TRBD1 matching 7 bases. The ends lost 3 bases at V and 5 bases at J; junction bases unmatched: 6. The germline gives CDR1 LNHDA, CDR2 SQIVND (reference sequence). The CDR3 runs to 14 residues. DNA of the CDR3: TGTGCCAGTAGTATCCGACAGGGTGGGACTGAAGCTTTCTTT. Protein product: CASSIRQGGTEAFF. The complete variable domain, with remaining parts taken from reference TRBV19 and TRBJ1-1, reads DGGITQSPKYLFRKEGQNVTLSCEQNLNHDAMYWYRQDPGQGLRLIYYSQIVNDFQKGDIAEGYSVSREKKESFPLTVTSAQKNPTAFYLCASSIRQGGTEAFFGQGTRLTVV.

The CDR3 DNA is TGTGCCACCAGCAGAGATTTGGGTTGGCCCCAGCATTTT. Residues: CATSRDLGWPQHF. The gene calls are TRBV15 and TRBJ1-5; no definite D call. This CDR3 region has 13 residues. CDR1 and CDR2 from the germline V gene are LNHNV and YYDKDF (reference sequence). V shed 0 bases and J shed 9 bases, with 9 bases lying between them.

Concerning this clone: Mismatch with germline at one junction end may stem from a read error. The rearrangement links TRBV30 to TRBJ1-1; D possibly corresponds to TRBD1 (5 bases). The CDR3 spans 13 residues. Germline-derived CDR1 and CDR2 are GTSNPN and SVGIG (reference sequence). CDR3: CAWSRGGDTKAFF. The CDR3 DNA sequence: TGTGCCTGGAGTAGGGGAGGAGACACTAAAGCTTTCTTT. Full variable domain (missing parts from reference TRBV30 and TRBJ1-1): SQTIHQWPATLVQPVGSPLSLECTVEGTSNPNLYWYRQAAGRGLQLLFYSVGIGQISSEVPQNLSASRPQDRQFILSSKKLLLSDSGFYLCAWSRGGDTKAFFGQGTRLTVV.

The rearrangement links TRBV4-2 to TRBJ2-7, with 11 bases matching TRBD1. The V segment lost 1 base and the J segment 6 bases; nucleotides outside the gene matches: 2. This CDR3 comprises 14 residues. Germline-derived CDR1 and CDR2 are LGHNA and YNFKEQ. CDR3 loop: CASSQVGTGGEQYF. The DNA of the CDR3 is TGTGCCAGCAGCCAAGTTGGGACAGGGGGCGAGCAGTACTTC.

The V call is TRBV18, the J call TRBJ1-1; D gene ambiguous. The V and J ends lost 3 bases and 0 bases respectively, with 14 bases between them. CDR1 and CDR2 from the germline V gene are KGHSH and LQKENI. This CDR3 has 16 residues. CDR3 nucleotide sequence: TGTGCCAGCTCACCCCTGATCGGGCAGCTGAACACTGAAGCTTTCTTT. Translation: CASSPLIGQLNTEAFF.

This chain connects TRBV19 to TRBJ1-5; no definite D call. Germline V lookup: CDR1 LNHDA, CDR2 SQIVND (reference sequence). The CDR3 covers 13 residues. V lost 2 bases, J lost 4 bases, and 6 bases lay in between. The CDR3 reads CASSITDNQPQHF. The CDR3 DNA reads TGTGCCAGTAGTATAACAGATAATCAGCCCCAGCATTTT.

This chain joins TRBV6-1 and TRBJ1-5, with TRBD1 matching over 7 bases. With 1 base clipped from V and 5 bases from J, the junction kept 8 bases outside the gene matches. Germline V gene lookup returns CDR1 MNHNS and CDR2 SASEGT. The CDR3 extends over 16 amino acids. The CDR3 nucleotides read TGTGCCAGCAGTGAAGGGACAGGAGAACCTTATCAGCCCCAGCATTTT. Its translation: CASSEGTGEPYQPQHF.

The rearrangement uses TRBV28 and TRBJ2-4, with TRBD1 identical over 8 bases. With 5 bases clipped from V and 4 bases from J, the junction kept 7 bases outside the gene matches. CDR3 size: 15 residues. Germline lookup yields CDR1 MDHEN and CDR2 SYDVKM. CDR3 in amino acids: CASSRTGSIKNIQYF. CDR3 sequence (DNA): TGTGCCAGCAGTCGGACAGGGTCCATAAAAAACATTCAGTACTTC. Full variable domain (rest looked up from reference TRBV28 and TRBJ2-4): DVKVTQSSRYLVKRTGEKVFLECVQDMDHENMFWYRQDPGLGLRLIYFSYDVKMKEKGDIPEGYSVSREKKERFSLILESASTNQTSMYLCASSRTGSIKNIQYFGAGTRLSVL.

This chain connects TRBV5-6 to TRBJ2-3; weak D call: TRBD1 (5 bases). From germline, CDR1 is SGHDT and CDR2 YYEEEE. The CDR3 extends over 15 amino acids. The V and J ends lost 4 bases and 1 base respectively, with 13 bases between them. Written as DNA, the CDR3 is TGTGCCAGCAGCCCGACAGTTTGGGGCACAGATACGCAGTATTTT. Amino acids: CASSPTVWGTDTQYF.

This clone was observed a few times. This chain joins TRBV10-3 and TRBJ1-1; D gene unclear. Germline loops: CDR1 ENHRY, CDR2 SYGVKD. Trimming removed 4 bases from V and 1 base from J, with 10 bases in between. This CDR3 comprises 14 residues. The CDR3 region is CAISAKATNTEAFF. The CDR3 coding sequence is TGTGCCATCAGTGCTAAGGCAACGAACACTGAAGCTTTCTTT.

This chain connects TRBV2 to TRBJ1-1; 8 bases align to TRBD1. The CDR3 spans 15 residues. The trim removed 6 bases at V and 1 base at J, leaving 7 bases unmatched. Per the germline V gene, CDR1 is SNHLY and CDR2 is FYNNEI. The CDR3 is CASRAGGTRNTEAFF. As DNA, the CDR3 is TGTGCCAGCAGAGCAGGGGGCACGAGGAACACTGAAGCTTTCTTT.

This clone was recorded once. The genes are TRBV10-3 and TRBJ1-3; D remains ambiguous. From germline, CDR1 is ENHRY and CDR2 SYGVKD. Trimming removed 10 bases at V and 7 bases at J, with 11 bases between. The CDR3 extends over 11 amino acids. The CDR3 is CATAISNTIYF. CDR3 nucleotides: TGTGCCACCGCAATTTCGAACACCATATATTTT.

CDR3 in DNA: TGCAGTGCTAGGTCTTATGGAGAAGCTTTCTTT. Translating gives CSARSYGEAFF. The genes are TRBV20-1 and TRBJ1-1; D is uncertain. From germline, CDR1 is DFQATT and CDR2 SNEGSKA (reference sequence). Trimming removed 3 bases at V and 8 bases at J, with 10 bases between. There are 11 residues in the CDR3.